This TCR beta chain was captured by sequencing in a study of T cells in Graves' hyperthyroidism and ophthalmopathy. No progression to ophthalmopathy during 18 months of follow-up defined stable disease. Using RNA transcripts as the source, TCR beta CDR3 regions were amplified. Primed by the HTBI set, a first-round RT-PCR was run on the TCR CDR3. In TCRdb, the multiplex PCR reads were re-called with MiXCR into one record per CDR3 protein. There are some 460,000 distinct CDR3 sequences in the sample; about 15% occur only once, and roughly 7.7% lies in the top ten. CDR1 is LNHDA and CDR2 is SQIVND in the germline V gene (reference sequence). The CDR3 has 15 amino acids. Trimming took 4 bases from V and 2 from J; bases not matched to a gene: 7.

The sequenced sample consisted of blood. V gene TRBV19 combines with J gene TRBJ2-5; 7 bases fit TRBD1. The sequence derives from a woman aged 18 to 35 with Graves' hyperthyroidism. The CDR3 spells CASSKGQKTQETQYF. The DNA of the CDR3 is TGTGCCAGTAGTAAGGGACAGAAAACTCAAGAGACCCAGTACTTC.